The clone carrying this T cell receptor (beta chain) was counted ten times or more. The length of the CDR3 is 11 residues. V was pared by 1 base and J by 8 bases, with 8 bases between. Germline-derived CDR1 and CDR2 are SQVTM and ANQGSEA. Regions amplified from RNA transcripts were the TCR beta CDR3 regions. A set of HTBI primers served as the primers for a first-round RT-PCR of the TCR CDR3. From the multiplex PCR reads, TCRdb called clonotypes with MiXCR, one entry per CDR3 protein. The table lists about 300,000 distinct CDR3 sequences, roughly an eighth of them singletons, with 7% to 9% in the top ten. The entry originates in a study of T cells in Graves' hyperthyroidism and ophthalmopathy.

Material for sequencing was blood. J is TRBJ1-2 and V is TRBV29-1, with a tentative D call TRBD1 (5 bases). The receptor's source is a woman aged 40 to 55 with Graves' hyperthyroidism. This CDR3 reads CSVEVRAGYTF. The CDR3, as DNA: TGCAGCGTTGAAGTCAGGGCGGGCTACACCTTC.